The clone carrying this TCR beta chain was seen just once. Its antigen is unknown. These data belong to a study of shared clonotypes between healthy human individuals. Study-wide results and caveats: The diversity represented, both genetic and in exposure history, was limited by few donors.

Libraries were prepared by immunoSEQ multiplex PCR; TCRdb keeps only in-frame clonotypes and omits some of them. This table has 1.5 million to 2.5 million clones, roughly 94% appearing once. It was CD45RO-negative cells, positively selected for CCR7, that made up naive CD8 cells, with terminally differentiated effector memory CD45RA+ cells excluded. Donors were healthy HIV-negative adults without recent acute infections or vaccinations. This TCR was recovered from a man aged 18-30 years in good health. Input material: naive CD8+ T cells sorted from blood.

The CDR3 protein is CASSTGLAGEQETQYF. CDR3 DNA sequence: TGCGCCAGCAGCACAGGACTAGCGGGGGAGCAAGAGACCCAGTACTTC. This chain uses TRBV5-1 with TRBJ2-5; TRBD2 matches 13 bases. CDR1 and CDR2 from the germline V gene are SGHRS and YFSETQ. The junction had 5 bases not matched to a gene; V was cut back by 4 bases and J by 2 bases. The CDR3 extends over 16 amino acids.